This entry is about one TCR beta chain. Its antigen is not identified. The length of the CDR3 is 14 residues. The assay was immunoSEQ multiplex PCR, and TCRdb's table has in-frame clones only and misses some. This sample yields around 80,000 clones, of which around nine tenths are seen a single time; approximately 25% belongs to the top ten. Only cases whose brain tissue showed the highest T cell transcript signatures were sequenced. This specimen comes from a study of brain T cells in children with intractable seizures. Study-wide results and limits: Absence of clones before surgery may stem from lower sequencing depth. Patients' HCMV serostatus was unknown; virus specificity rests on CDR3 similarity alone.

The chain uses TRBV21-1 and TRBJ1-5; TRBD1, the table's D call, was not compared with the DNA. TRBV21-1 is termed a pseudogene. Source: peripheral blood, taken at surgery. The clonotype comes from a girl aged 2-10 years with Rasmussen encephalitis and intractable seizures. The CDR3 nucleotides are TGTGCCAGCGGAGGGACAGGGTCGGAACAGCCCCAGCATTTT. Amino acids: CASGGTGSEQPQHF.